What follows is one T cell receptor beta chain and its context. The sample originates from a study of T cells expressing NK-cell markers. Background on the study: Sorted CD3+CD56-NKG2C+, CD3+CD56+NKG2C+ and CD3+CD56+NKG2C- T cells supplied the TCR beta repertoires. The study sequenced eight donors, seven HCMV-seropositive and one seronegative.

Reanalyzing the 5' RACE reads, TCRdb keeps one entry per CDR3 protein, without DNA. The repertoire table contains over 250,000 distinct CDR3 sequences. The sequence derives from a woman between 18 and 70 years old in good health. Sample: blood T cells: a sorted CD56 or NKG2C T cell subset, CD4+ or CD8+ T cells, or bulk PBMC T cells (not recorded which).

The CDR3 sequence: CSATDGNYGYTF. The chain employs TRBV20-1 and TRBJ1-2. The CDR3 sequence is 12 residues long. Germline CDR1 is DFQATT and CDR2 is SNEGSKA (reference sequence).